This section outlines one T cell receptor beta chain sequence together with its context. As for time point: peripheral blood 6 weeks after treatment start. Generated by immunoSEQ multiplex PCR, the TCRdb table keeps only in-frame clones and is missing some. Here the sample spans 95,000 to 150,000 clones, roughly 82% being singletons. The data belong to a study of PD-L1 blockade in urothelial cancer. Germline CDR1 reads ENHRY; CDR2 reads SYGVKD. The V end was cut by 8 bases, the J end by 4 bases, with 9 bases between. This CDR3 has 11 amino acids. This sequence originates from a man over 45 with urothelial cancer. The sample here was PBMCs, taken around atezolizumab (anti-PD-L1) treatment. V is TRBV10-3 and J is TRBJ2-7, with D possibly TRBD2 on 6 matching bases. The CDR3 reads CAIGGGYEQYF. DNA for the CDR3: TGTGCCATCGGAGGAGGGTACGAGCAGTACTTC.